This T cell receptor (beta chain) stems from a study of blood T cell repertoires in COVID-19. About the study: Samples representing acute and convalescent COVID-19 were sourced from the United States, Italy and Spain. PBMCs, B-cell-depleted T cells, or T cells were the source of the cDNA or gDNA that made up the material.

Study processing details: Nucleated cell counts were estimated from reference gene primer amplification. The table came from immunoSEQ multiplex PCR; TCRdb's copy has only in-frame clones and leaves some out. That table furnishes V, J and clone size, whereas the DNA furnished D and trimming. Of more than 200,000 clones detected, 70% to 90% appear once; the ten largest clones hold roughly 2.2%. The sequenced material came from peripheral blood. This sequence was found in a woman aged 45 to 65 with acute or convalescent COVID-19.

The CDR3 region is CASSLDGLAGSSYNEQFF. CDR3 bases: TGTGCCAGCAGCTTGGATGGGCTAGCGGGAAGCTCCTACAATGAGCAGTTCTTC. The chain has TRBV5-4 and TRBJ2-1; 9 bases agree with TRBD2. With 0 bases clipped from V and 0 bases from J, the junction kept 7 bases outside the gene matches. The CDR3 has 18 amino acids. The germline V gene encodes CDR1 SGHNT and CDR2 YYREEE (reference sequence).